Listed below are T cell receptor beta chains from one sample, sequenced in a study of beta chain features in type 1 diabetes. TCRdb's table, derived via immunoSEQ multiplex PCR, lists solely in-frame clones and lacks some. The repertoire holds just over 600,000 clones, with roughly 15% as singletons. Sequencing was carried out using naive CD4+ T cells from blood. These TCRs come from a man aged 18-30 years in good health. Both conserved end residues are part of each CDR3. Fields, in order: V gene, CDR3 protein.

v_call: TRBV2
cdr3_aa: CASSEVGRGETQYF

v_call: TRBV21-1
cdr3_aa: CASSKDLGELFF

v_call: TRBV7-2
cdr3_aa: CASSPVTGGGRTDTQYF

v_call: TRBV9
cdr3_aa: CASSVAVTQNYEQYF

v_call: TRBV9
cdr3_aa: CASSVERNGHEQYF

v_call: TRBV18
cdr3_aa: CASSPLPATGTYGYTF

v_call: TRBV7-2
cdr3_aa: CASSITGGGNEQFF

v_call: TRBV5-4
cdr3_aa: CASSLVPGELFF

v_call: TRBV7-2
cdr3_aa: CASSLRTGGIYGYTF

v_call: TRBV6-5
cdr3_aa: CASRETGGAGYTF

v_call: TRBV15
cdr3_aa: CATSSPLDVRGNYGYTF

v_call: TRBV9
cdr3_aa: CASSVRDGADEKLFF

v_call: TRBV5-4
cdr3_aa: CASSLGGSGANVLTF

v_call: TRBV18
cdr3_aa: CASSRGQGLDLYTF

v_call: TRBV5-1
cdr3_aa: CASSPRDAGNTEAFF

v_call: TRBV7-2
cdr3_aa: CASSLAGLGGNEQFF

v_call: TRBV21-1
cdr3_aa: CASSAPRDRDYEQYF

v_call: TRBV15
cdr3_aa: CATSRDKESNYGYTF

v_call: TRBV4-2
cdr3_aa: CASSQEGQGAFF

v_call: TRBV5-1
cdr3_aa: CASSRGLAGGPSEQYF

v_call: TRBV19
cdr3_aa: CASSRAGLGMDGAKNIQYF

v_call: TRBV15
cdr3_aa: CATSTTTPRRTF

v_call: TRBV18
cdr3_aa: CASSPTGASYGYTF

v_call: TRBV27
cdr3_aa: CASSTKWTGNYGYTF

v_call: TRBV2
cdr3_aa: CASSDRSNQPQHF

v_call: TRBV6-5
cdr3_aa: CASSYHGGKSYEQYF

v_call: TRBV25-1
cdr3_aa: CASSDARWGGELFF

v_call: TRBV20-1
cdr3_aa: CSAPGWQAQHF

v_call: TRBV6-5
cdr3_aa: CASSPRRTDTQYF

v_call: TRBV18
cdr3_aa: CASSPVTGRGNQPQHF

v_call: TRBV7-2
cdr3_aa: CASSQETGNQPQHF

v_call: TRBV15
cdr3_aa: CATSRAPSGRANNEQFF

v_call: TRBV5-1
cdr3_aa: CASSPGPKNIQYF